This T cell receptor (beta chain) was recovered during a study of shared clonotypes between healthy human individuals. About the study: Per-donor plates numbered three CD4 naive, three CD4 memory, two CD8 naive and one CD8 memory. Study observations and caveats: Estimated clonotype richness was generally higher in naive than memory subsets.

Profiled with immunoSEQ multiplex PCR; TCRdb holds only in-frame clones, not every one. This table holds some 2,000,000 clones, 85% to 95% found once. Those who donated were healthy HIV-negative adults, with no recent acute infections or vaccinations reported. Splitting the CD4+ cells yielded a CD45RA+ naive subset and a CD45RA-negative memory subset. The CDR3 spans 16 residues. The V and J ends lost 4 bases and 7 bases, in that order; junction bases with no gene match: 10. Per germline, CDR1 LGHNA and CDR2 YSLEER. Note on this clone: Antigen specificity is unknown.

The chain recombines TRBV4-3 with TRBJ1-6; 7 nucleotides agree with TRBD1. The TCR sequence derives from a man between 18 and 35 years old in good health. Sequencing was carried out using naive CD4+ T cells sorted from blood. The subset: CD45RA+ positively selected. The DNA of the CDR3 is TGCGCCAGCAGCCCGGGACAGCCACGGAAGAATTCACCCCTCCACTTT. It specifies CASSPGQPRKNSPLHF.